This T cell receptor beta chain appears in the sequencing data of a study of blood T cell repertoires in COVID-19 (dated by TCRdb to the early 2020s). Notes on the research overall: Collaborator samples came from the United States, Italy and Spain and covered acute and convalescent phases of COVID-19. The prospective study material was composed of cDNA or gDNA derived from T cells, B-cell-depleted T cells, or PBMCs. Subjects who had been exposed to COVID-19, were actively infected with it, or had recovered from it provided the deeply sampled blood TCRbeta repertoires that made up the dataset. The repertoires were released in a freely available public database intended as a resource for research on the immune response to SARS-CoV-2. Samples were obtained from the ongoing ImmuneRACE study (first 160 participants) and from 1,254 subjects provided by 6 global collaborators. Sample metadata almost always included a de-identified subject ID, COVID-19 status, age in years and sex. Where HLA class I and class II types were available, the types were taken from metadata supplied by the sample provider, not from assay-based typing. Study-wide findings and limitations: The amount of clinical and demographic metadata varied by source and participant and was provided uncurated.

Concerning this clone itself: Its antigen is unknown. Nothing much larger sits one base from this clone, and base qualities are not available.

For CDR1 and CDR2, the germline V gene (reference sequence) lists MNHNY and SVGAGI. CDR3 length: 18 amino acids, cysteine to phenylalanine. Only the CDR3 DNA stays, 54 bases, in frame from base 1. Here V drops 5 bases and J drops 0 bases, and the junction holds 14 bases not matched to any gene. TCRbeta CDR3 regions were amplified from genomic DNA by means of the immunoSEQ Assay, a bias-controlled multiplex PCR. On the study's bioinformatics: Nucleated cell counts per sample were estimated from amplification of reference gene primers within the assay. To quantify the absolute abundance of each unique TCRbeta CDR3 rearrangement, sequence reads were collapsed and filtered. For each sample, productive Simpson clonality was calculated by taking the square root of Simpson's diversity index across productive rearrangements. TCRdb took this table from immuneACCESS and kept in-frame rearrangements with V and J called. Such tables lack part of the clones; where checked against another copy, unresolved V genes explain under half of the gap, and the rest is unexplained. V, J and clone size were drawn from that table, and D and trimming were deduced from the DNA. The sample contains tens of thousands of clones, under 90% of them found a single time. The ten top clones hold more than 14% of the sample.

The collaborating institutions used their own protocols to collect whole blood in K2EDTA tubes. For TCRbeta analysis, collaborators shipped samples in one of three forms: frozen whole blood, isolated PBMCs, or DNA extracted from either of those sample types. The rearranged chain carries TRBV6-6 and TRBJ1-1; TRBD1 agrees with 8 junctional bases. This sequence originates from a woman in her 70s with acute or convalescent COVID-19. Source material: peripheral blood. The DNA is as follows: TGTGCCAGCAGTCCTCGACAGGGGAGAACCCCCATGAACACTGAAGCTTTCTTT. Its protein reads: CASSPRQGRTPMNTEAFF.